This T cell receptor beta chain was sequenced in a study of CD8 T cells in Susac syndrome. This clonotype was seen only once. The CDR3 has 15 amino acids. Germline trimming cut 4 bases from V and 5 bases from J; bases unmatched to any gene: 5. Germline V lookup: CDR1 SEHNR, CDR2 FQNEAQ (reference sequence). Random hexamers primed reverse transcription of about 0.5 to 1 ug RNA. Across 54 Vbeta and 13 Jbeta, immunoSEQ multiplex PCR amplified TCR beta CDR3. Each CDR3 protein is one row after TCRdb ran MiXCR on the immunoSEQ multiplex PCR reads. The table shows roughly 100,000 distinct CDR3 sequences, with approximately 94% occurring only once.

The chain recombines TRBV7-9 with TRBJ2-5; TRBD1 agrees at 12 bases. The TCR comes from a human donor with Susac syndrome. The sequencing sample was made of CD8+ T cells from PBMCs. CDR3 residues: CASSWGQGAVETQYF. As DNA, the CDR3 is TGTGCCAGCAGCTGGGGACAGGGGGCGGTGGAGACCCAGTACTTC.